A single sample is the source of the 23 T cell receptor beta chains below, sequenced in a study of early T cells in non-severe SARS-CoV-2 infection. From the 5' RACE reads, TCRdb called clonotypes with MiXCR, one entry per CDR3 protein. The sample carries fewer than 50,000 distinct CDR3 sequences, less than 15% recorded once. Sample: whole blood. Every receptor here comes from an adult who was a healthcare worker with PCR-confirmed SARS-CoV-2 infection or an uninfected control (not recorded which).

Only a few counts were recorded for this clonotype. The chain links TRBV28 to TRBJ1-5; D not certain. V shed 7 bases and J shed 4 bases, with 11 bases lying between them. Germline V gene data show CDR1 as MDHEN and CDR2 as SYDVKM. The CDR3 consists of 13 residues. CDR3 nucleotide sequence: TGTGCCAGCACAGATCCGGCGAATCAGCCCCAGCATTTT. It encodes CASTDPANQPQHF.

This clonotype was recorded only once. V gene TRBV19 combines with J gene TRBJ1-5, with D unclear. V was clipped by 8 bases and J by 11 bases, with 22 bases between them. The CDR3 has 14 residues. Germline V lookup: CDR1 LNHDA, CDR2 SQIVND (reference sequence). CDR3 sequence reads: CASGRSPYSRAQHF. DNA of the CDR3: TGTGCCAGTGGGAGAAGTCCTTACTCGAGGGCCCAGCATTTT.

At least ten counts were recorded for this clonotype. The chain employs TRBV20-1 and TRBJ2-7; no clear D. Trimming removed 1 base from V and 0 bases from J, with 10 bases in between. CDR1 is DFQATT and CDR2 is SNEGSKA in the germline V gene (reference sequence). The CDR3 sequence is 14 residues long. CDR3 protein: CSARVGYSSYEQYF. In DNA, the CDR3 is TGCAGTGCTAGAGTGGGCTATAGCTCCTACGAGCAGTACTTC.

This clonotype was found a few times. This sequence joins TRBV20-1 and TRBJ2-1; weak D call: TRBD2 (6 bases). Germline assignment: CDR1 DFQATT and CDR2 SNEGSKA (reference sequence). With 4 bases removed from V and 4 bases from J, the gap between germline ends came to 17 bases. CDR3 length equals 15 residues. CDR3 bases: TGCAGTGCTACCCCCCGTAGGGCGGGGTACAATGAGCAGTTCTTC. This gives the protein CSATPRRAGYNEQFF.

This clonotype occurred a few times. V is TRBV14 and J is TRBJ2-7; 11 bases are shared with TRBD1. Germline trimming cut 3 bases from V and 4 bases from J; bases unmatched to any gene: 5. The CDR3 has 15 amino acids. Germline-derived CDR1 and CDR2 are SGHDN and FVKESK. As DNA, the CDR3 is TGTGCCAGCAGCCACGCGGACAGGGGGCTTTACGAGCAGTACTTC. This sequence encodes CASSHADRGLYEQYF.

This clonotype is termed medium-sized (0.01 to 0.1%). One junction end does not reproduce the germline sequence, and a read error may be involved. The V and J genes are TRBV20-1 and TRBJ1-4, with D uncertain. CDR3 length: 10 residues. Per germline, CDR1 DFQATT and CDR2 SNEGSKA (reference sequence). In DNA form, the CDR3 reads TGCAGTGCCCCGTTTCACGGGAAGAATTTT. Translation gives CSAPFHGKNF.

The sample holds many counts of this clonotype. The V and J genes are TRBV11-1 and TRBJ2-7, with 8 nucleotides matching TRBD1. The CDR3 runs 13 residues. V gave up 5 bases and J gave up 2 bases; unmatched junction bases: 2. CDR1 and CDR2 (germline): SGHAT, FQDESV (reference sequence). The CDR3 reads CASSTRGPYEQYF. The CDR3 bases are TGTGCCAGCAGCACCAGGGGGCCCTACGAGCAGTACTTC.

This chain connects TRBV15 to TRBJ2-7; 8 bases fit TRBD2. Unmatched junction bases numbered 11, after V lost 5 bases and J lost 2 bases. The CDR3 sequence is 16 residues long. Germline V gene lookup returns CDR1 LNHNV and CDR2 YYDKDF (reference sequence). CDR3 sequence reads: CATSGLPPGLAYEQYF. CDR3 nucleotide sequence: TGTGCCACCAGCGGGTTACCTCCGGGACTAGCCTACGAGCAGTACTTC.

This clonotype was counted between two and nine times. This chain uses TRBV11-2 with TRBJ2-5, with 8 positions matching TRBD2. CDR1 is SGHAT and CDR2 is FQNNGV in the germline V gene. The CDR3 spans 14 residues. J gave up 5 bases and V 2 bases, and 4 bases lay outside the gene matches. Written as DNA, the CDR3 is TGTGCCAGCAGCTTATTACCTAGCGGGGAGACCCAGTACTTC. Translation: CASSLLPSGETQYF.

This clonotype occurred a few times. This sequence joins TRBV7-9 and TRBJ2-2, with 7 bases matching TRBD2. The CDR3 contains 17 residues. Germline V gene sequence: CDR1 SEHNR, CDR2 FQNEAQ (reference sequence). Unmatched junction bases numbered 12, after V lost 4 bases and J lost 4 bases. The CDR3 loop reads CASSSTQLASGTGELFF. CDR3 sequence (DNA): TGTGCCAGCAGCTCCACCCAACTAGCGTCGGGCACCGGGGAGCTGTTTTTT.

Only a few counts were recorded for this clonotype. V is TRBV7-9 and J is TRBJ2-7; D is undetermined. Between the trimmed V and J ends, which lost 1 base and 7 bases, there was a span of 11 bases. The germline V gene encodes CDR1 SEHNR and CDR2 FQNEAQ (reference sequence). The CDR3 runs to 13 residues. CDR3 protein: CASSLGAADEQYF. Written as DNA, the CDR3 is TGTGCCAGCAGCTTAGGGGCCGCGGATGAGCAGTACTTC.

The gene calls are TRBV4-1 and TRBJ2-2, with D possibly TRBD2 on 5 matching bases. Trimming stripped 4 bases from V and 3 bases from J, with 9 bases between. The CDR3 contains 14 residues. Per the germline V gene, CDR1 is MGHRA and CDR2 is YSYEKL. The CDR3 nucleotides read TGCGCCAGCAGCCGAGGAGGTGACACCGGGGAGCTGTTTTTT. Amino acids: CASSRGGDTGELFF.

This clonotype showed up just a few times. This chain links TRBV12-3 or TRBV12-4 with TRBJ2-1, with 9 bases lining up with TRBD2. V lost 4 bases to trimming and J lost 6 bases; unmatched junction nucleotides: 16. There are 18 residues in the CDR3. The CDR3 nucleotides read TGTGCCAGCAGTTCCCTGTTGGGTTTGGCGGGGGGGCGCAATGAGCAGTTCTTC. Protein sequence: CASSSLLGLAGGRNEQFF.

In this sample, this clonotype turned up many times. This rearrangement joins TRBV29-1 to TRBJ2-1; TRBD2 agrees at 8 bases. With V trimmed by 3 bases and J by 7 bases, 17 bases remained unmatched. The germline gives CDR1 SQVTM, CDR2 ANQGSEA. This CDR3 contains 17 residues. The CDR3 DNA sequence: TGCAGCGTTGATAGGGAGAGAGCGGGAGAAGATCGAAATGAGCAGTTCTTC. Its translation is CSVDRERAGEDRNEQFF.

This clonotype was detected many times. This rearrangement joins TRBV29-1 to TRBJ2-7; 7 positions agree with TRBD1. Trimming cost V 7 bases and J 1 base; bases outside gene matches: 4. The V gene's germline CDR1 is SQVTM and CDR2 ANQGSEA. The CDR3 has 12 residues. The CDR3 here is CSAATGSYEQYF. The CDR3 DNA reads as TGCAGCGCCGCGACAGGGTCCTACGAGCAGTACTTC.

This clonotype was seen a few times. The chain carries TRBV11-2 and TRBJ2-1, with 7 bases lining up with TRBD2. The germline V gene has CDR1 SGHAT and CDR2 FQNNGV. V gave up 5 bases and J gave up 5 bases; unmatched junction bases: 12. This CDR3 comprises 16 residues. The CDR3 region has the DNA TGTGCCAGCAGCGCACTCCTAGCGGTGGGCAACAATGAGCAGTTCTTC. Translating gives CASSALLAVGNNEQFF.

The chain carries TRBV10-2 and TRBJ2-7; D not certain. Deletions cut 7 bases from V and 3 bases from J, with 13 bases between. Per the germline V gene, CDR1 is WSHSY and CDR2 is SAAADI. CDR3 length equals 13 residues. The CDR3 DNA is TGCGCCAGCACGGCCAGGTCTAGCTACGAGCAGTACTTC. It specifies CASTARSSYEQYF.

This rearrangement joins TRBV29-1 to TRBJ2-3, with D perhaps being TRBD1 or TRBD2 (5 bases each). Germline loops: CDR1 SQVTM, CDR2 ANQGSEA. CDR3 length: 15 amino acids. Trimming cost V 5 bases and J 2 bases, with 17 bases left between them. The CDR3 sequence is CSVTGPGTLTDTQYF. The CDR3 nucleotides are TGCAGCGTTACCGGACCCGGGACGCTCACAGATACGCAGTATTTT.

This clonotype was counted ten times or more. The rearrangement joins TRBV4-2 to TRBJ2-7, with D hard to call. CDR1 LGHNA and CDR2 YNFKEQ come from the germline V gene. The CDR3 contains 18 residues. The ends were cut back, 0 bases at V and 9 bases at J, with 27 bases in the middle. The CDR3 sequence: CASSQDFRADENLRGQYF. The CDR3 DNA follows: TGTGCCAGCAGCCAAGATTTTCGTGCAGACGAGAATCTACGAGGGCAGTACTTC.

This clonotype appeared many times. The CDR3, as DNA: TGTGCCAGCAGCAGGGACTACAGCTCCTACAATGAGCAGTTCTTC. Translation: CASSRDYSSYNEQFF. This chain links TRBV7-2 with TRBJ2-1; 7 bases are a match to TRBD2. There are 15 residues in the CDR3. The J segment lost 0 bases and the V segment lost 5 bases, leaving 4 bases of the junction unmatched. Germline values: CDR1 SGHTA, CDR2 FQGNSA.

V and J are TRBV19 and TRBJ1-5; TRBD1 agrees at 8 bases. The CDR3 totals 21 residues. V lost 3 bases to trimming and J lost 0 bases; unmatched junction nucleotides: 19. The germline gives CDR1 LNHDA, CDR2 SQIVND (reference sequence). The DNA for the CDR3 is TGTGCCAGTAGTATGCATGTAGTGGGACAGGAGACACCCATTAGCAATCAGCCCCAGCATTTT. Translating gives CASSMHVVGQETPISNQPQHF.

This clonotype has more than one count but fewer than ten. The chain combines TRBV19 with TRBJ2-2; D is unresolved. This CDR3 region has 16 residues. CDR1 and CDR2 from the germline V gene are LNHDA and SQIVND (reference sequence). V lost 6 bases to trimming and J lost 1 base, with 15 bases between them. CDR3 in amino acids: CASRNRMSWNTGELFF. CDR3 nucleotide sequence: TGTGCCAGTAGGAACCGTATGTCGTGGAACACCGGGGAGCTGTTTTTT.

This clonotype was picked up many times. The chain links TRBV20-1 to TRBJ2-7, with no clear D. In germline, CDR1 is DFQATT, CDR2 SNEGSKA (reference sequence). The CDR3 covers 15 residues. Trimming took off 1 base at V and 2 bases at J, with 15 bases between the two ends. This chain's CDR3 is CSARASAVMAYEQYF. The CDR3 coding sequence is TGCAGTGCTAGAGCCTCGGCCGTTATGGCCTACGAGCAGTACTTC.